This TCR beta chain originates from a study of blood T cell repertoires in COVID-19 (dated by TCRdb to about 2020). Concerning the study at large: The collaborator samples originated in the United States, Italy and Spain and spanned the acute and convalescent phases of COVID-19. The prospective study material was composed of cDNA or gDNA derived from T cells, B-cell-depleted T cells, or PBMCs. Subjects who had been exposed to COVID-19, were actively infected with it, or had recovered from it provided the deeply sampled blood TCRbeta repertoires that made up the dataset. A freely available public database, intended as a resource for researchers studying the immune response to SARS-CoV-2, is where the repertoires were released. Samples came from the ongoing ImmuneRACE study (first 160 participants) plus 1,254 subjects from 6 global collaborators. A de-identified subject ID, COVID-19 status, age in years and sex were almost always included in the sample metadata. Where available, HLA class I and class II types were obtained from metadata supplied by the sample provider rather than from assay-based typing. Results and caveats for the whole study, not just this receptor: How much clinical and demographic metadata was included differed by source and by participant, and the metadata was provided uncurated.

TCRbeta CDR3 regions were amplified from genomic DNA by means of the immunoSEQ Assay, a bias-controlled multiplex PCR. For the original study's pipeline: The number of nucleated cells in each sample was estimated from the amplification of reference gene primers within the assay. To quantify the absolute abundance of each unique TCRbeta CDR3 rearrangement, sequence reads were collapsed and filtered. For each sample, productive Simpson clonality was calculated as the square root of Simpson's diversity index over productive rearrangements. TCRdb provides this immuneACCESS table in a form limited to in-frame rearrangements. Some clones are lacking; in checked studies, under half of them reflect an unresolved V gene, and why the rest are absent is not known. From that table come the V and J calls and clone size; the DNA was used to work out D and trimming. The sample includes about 310,000 clones, with more than 70% observed a single time. The biggest ten clones account for approximately 8% of the sample.

As for this clone: Its antigen is not yet known. Base qualities are not at hand, and no much larger clone is one base apart.

A second Seattle source provided samples from volunteer blood donors who had recovered from COVID-19. Collaborating institutions collected whole blood in K2EDTA tubes following their own protocols. For TCRbeta analysis, collaborators shipped samples as frozen whole blood, isolated PBMCs, or DNA extracted from either of those sample types. V gives up 0 bases and J gives up 3 bases, and the segment between their germline ends measures 6 bases. The cysteine opens and the phenylalanine closes a CDR3 of 14 amino acids. Only the CDR3 region is kept as DNA, spanning 42 bases read in frame from base 1. CDR1 is given as MNHEY and CDR2 as SVGEGT, both from the germline V gene.

Sample: peripheral blood. The TCR was taken from a woman aged 50 to 60 who had recovered from COVID-19. The rearranged chain carries TRBV6-2 or TRBV6-3 and TRBJ2-1, with the D segment identity uncertain. The DNA sequence is TGTGCCAGCAGTTACTCAGCCGGCTACAATGAGCAGTTCTTC. The translation is CASSYSAGYNEQFF.